This T cell receptor (beta chain) was identified in a study of cytomegalovirus exposure and HLA in healthy donors. With V trimmed by 3 bases and J by 5 bases, 8 bases remained unmatched. Germline CDR1 SGDLS, CDR2 YYNGEE. The length of the CDR3 is 15 residues. For this clone: No antigen is known for it.

Clones were sequenced by immunoSEQ multiplex PCR, and TCRdb holds only the in-frame ones, with some missing. The sample has 100,000 to 150,000 clones, about 89% seen once. Study outcomes and limitations: Reportedly, diagnosis of cytomegalovirus status by the classifier showed high specificity and sensitivity. According to a subsequent analysis, TCR clusters identified in the first cohort showed a tendency to co-occur across the roughly 110 validation repertoires. The majority of TCR sequences were rare, yet some public TCRs appeared in many donors.

The study drew the donors from its approximately 110-subject validation cohort, separate from the roughly 700-subject first cohort. This sequence joins TRBV9 and TRBJ1-5, with 7 bases identical to TRBD1. The sequenced sample was PBMCs. This receptor was identified in a woman aged 18-29 years in good health and CMV-seronegative. The CDR3, as DNA: TGTGCCAGCAGCGAGGGACAGATTTGGGATCAGCCCCAGCATTTT. It encodes CASSEGQIWDQPQHF.